The 2 T cell receptor beta chains presented below share a single source sample, sequenced in a study of blood T cell repertoires in COVID-19. The method was immunoSEQ multiplex PCR; TCRdb's version includes in-frame clones alone and lacks a portion of them. The sample records roughly 190,000 clones, more than 85% being singletons. Sequencing input: PBMCs or T cells enriched from blood (not recorded which). Receptors were obtained from a woman between 40 and 55 years old in a cohort exposed to, infected with or recovered from COVID-19 (not recorded which).

The rearrangement joins TRBV4-3 to TRBJ1-1; no definite D call. CDR1 is LGHNA, CDR2 YSLEER, per germline. The CDR3 has 16 residues. Trimming removed 1 base from V and 1 base from J, with 13 bases in between. CDR3 in amino acids: CASSQVVGPANTEAFF. CDR3 DNA: TGCGCCAGCAGCCAAGTTGTGGGCCCAGCGAACACTGAAGCTTTCTTT.

V is TRBV11-3 and J is TRBJ1-1; TRBD1 agrees at 8 bases. V lost 2 bases to trimming and J lost 4 bases; unmatched junction nucleotides: 9. The germline gives CDR1 SGHNT, CDR2 YENEEA. The length of the CDR3 is 16 residues. Written as DNA, the CDR3 is TGTGCCAGCAGCTTAATCGCGACAGGGGAGGGCACTGAAGCTTTCTTT. Its protein product is CASSLIATGEGTEAFF.